This T cell receptor (beta chain) originates from a study of T cell repertoires in cytomegalovirus infection. Study-wide context: CMV infection and matching HLA type were both indicated by public TCR beta signatures.

Study results and caveats: Summed frequency of public TCR beta families distinguished CMV carriers with the relevant HLA.

Comments on this clonotype: As yet, its antigen is unknown.

TCRdb re-analysed the reads in MiXCR, keeping a single row per CDR3 protein. The sample yields about 740,000 distinct CDR3 sequences, around a third seen once. The germline gives CDR1 MNHEY, CDR2 SVGEGT. The CDR3 totals 16 residues. The J segment lost 1 base and the V segment lost 5 bases, leaving 9 bases of the junction unmatched. The receptor was isolated from a human donor in good health (CMV status not recorded). Some clones in this sample may be carry-over from other donors' samples. The chain has TRBV6-2 or TRBV6-3 and TRBJ2-5; the match to TRBD1 covers 8 bases. Sequences were derived from cultured PBMCs, sampled from culture after CMV antigen stimulation. CDR3 coding DNA: TGTGCCAGCAGTCGGACAGGGTTGGGTACCCAAGAGACCCAGTACTTC. Translating it yields CASSRTGLGTQETQYF.